This TCR beta chain was captured in a study of T cells after posttransplantation cyclophosphamide. Assay used: immunoSEQ multiplex PCR; TCRdb lists only in-frame clones, some missing. The profile covers 25,000 to 40,000 clones, with more than 85% appearing a single time and 0.1% taken by the ten largest. To note about this clone: Its antigen is unknown.

Germline loops: CDR1 SGHRS, CDR2 YFSETQ. The CDR3 loop spans 15 amino acids. The V gene lost 0 bases and the J gene lost 0 bases, with 8 bases spanning the gap. The naive gate required viable CD3+CD4+ or CD3+CD8+ cells with CCR7+CD45RA+CD45RO-CD95-CD27+CD28+ phenotype. This related bone marrow graft donor gave peripheral blood on the day of marrow donation. Study-level points and caveats: Tissue-infiltrating T cells from skin or gut overlapped little with blood T cells. Later blood repertoires were often dominated by clones from the donor CD8+ memory compartment. Recipient CMV seropositivity and CMV reactivation strongly tracked TRB clonality.

V and J are TRBV5-1 and TRBJ2-3; the D gene is possibly TRBD1 (5 bases). The sequenced sample consisted of naive CD4+ T cells sorted from blood. The sequence was collected from a man aged 30 to 39 in good health and a related stem cell transplant donor. The CDR3 DNA sequence: TGCGCCAGCAGCTTGGCTGGGGCCAGCACAGATACGCAGTATTTT. Translation: CASSLAGASTDTQYF.